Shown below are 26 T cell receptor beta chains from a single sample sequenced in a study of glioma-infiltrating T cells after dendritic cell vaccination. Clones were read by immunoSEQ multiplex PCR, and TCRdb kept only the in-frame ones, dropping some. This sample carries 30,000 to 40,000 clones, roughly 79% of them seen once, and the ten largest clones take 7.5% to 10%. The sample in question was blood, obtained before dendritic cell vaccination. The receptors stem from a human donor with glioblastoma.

This CDR3 is CASSFRTGVNTGELFF. In nucleotides, the CDR3 is TGTGCCAGCAGTTTTAGGACAGGGGTAAACACCGGGGAGCTGTTTTTT. The chain recombines TRBV28 with TRBJ2-2; 9 bases are a match to TRBD1. V lost 3 bases to trimming and J lost 2 bases; unmatched junction nucleotides: 4. Germline loops: CDR1 MDHEN, CDR2 SYDVKM. There are 16 residues in the CDR3.

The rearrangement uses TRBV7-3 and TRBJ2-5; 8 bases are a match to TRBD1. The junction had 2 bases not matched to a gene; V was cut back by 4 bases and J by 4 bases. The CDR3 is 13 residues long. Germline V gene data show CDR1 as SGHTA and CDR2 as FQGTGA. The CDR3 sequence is CASSYGQGETQYF. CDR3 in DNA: TGTGCCAGCAGCTACGGACAGGGAGAGACCCAGTACTTC. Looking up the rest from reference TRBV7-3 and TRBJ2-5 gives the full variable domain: GAGVSQTPSNKVTEKGKYVELRCDPISGHTALYWYRQSLGQGPEFLIYFQGTGAADDSGLPNDRFFAVRPEGSVSTLKIQRTERGDSAVYLCASSYGQGETQYFGPGTRLLVL.

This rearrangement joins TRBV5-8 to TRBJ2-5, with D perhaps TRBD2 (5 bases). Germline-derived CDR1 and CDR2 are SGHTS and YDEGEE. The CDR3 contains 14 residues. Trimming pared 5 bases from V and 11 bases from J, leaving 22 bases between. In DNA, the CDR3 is TGTGCCAGCAGTCCCCGCACGGGGATTTGGGAGCAGTACTTC. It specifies CASSPRTGIWEQYF.

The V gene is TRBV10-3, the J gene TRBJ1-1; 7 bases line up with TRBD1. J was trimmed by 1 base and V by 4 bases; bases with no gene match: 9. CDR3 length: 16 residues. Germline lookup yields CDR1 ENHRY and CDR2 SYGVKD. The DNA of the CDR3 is TGTGCCATCAGTGGATCCAGAACAGGGGCGAACACTGAAGCTTTCTTT. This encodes CAISGSRTGANTEAFF.

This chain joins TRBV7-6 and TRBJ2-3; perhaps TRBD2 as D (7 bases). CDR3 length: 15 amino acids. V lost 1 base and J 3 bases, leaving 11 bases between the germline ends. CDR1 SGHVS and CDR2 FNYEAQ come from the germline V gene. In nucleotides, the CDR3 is TGTGCCAGCAGCTTAGTGGGGGGGCCGACAGATACGCAGTATTTT. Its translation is CASSLVGGPTDTQYF.

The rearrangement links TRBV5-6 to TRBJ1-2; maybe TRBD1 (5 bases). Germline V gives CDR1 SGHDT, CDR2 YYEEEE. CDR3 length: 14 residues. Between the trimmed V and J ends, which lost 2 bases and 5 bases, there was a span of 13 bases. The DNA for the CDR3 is TGTGCCAGCAGCTTCGTTGGGGCAGATTATGGCTACACCTTC. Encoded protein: CASSFVGADYGYTF. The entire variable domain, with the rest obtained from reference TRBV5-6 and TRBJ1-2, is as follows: DAGVTQSPTHLIKTRGQQVTLRCSPKSGHDTVSWYQQALGQGPQFIFQYYEEEERQRGNFPDRFSGHQFPNYSSELNVNALLLGDSALYLCASSFVGADYGYTFGSGTRLTVV.

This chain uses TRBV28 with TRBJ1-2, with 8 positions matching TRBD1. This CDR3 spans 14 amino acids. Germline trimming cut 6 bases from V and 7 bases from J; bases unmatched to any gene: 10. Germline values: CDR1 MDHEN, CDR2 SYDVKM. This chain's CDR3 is CASRNAGQGGGYTF. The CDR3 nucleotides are TGTGCCAGCAGAAATGCCGGACAGGGCGGTGGCTACACCTTC.

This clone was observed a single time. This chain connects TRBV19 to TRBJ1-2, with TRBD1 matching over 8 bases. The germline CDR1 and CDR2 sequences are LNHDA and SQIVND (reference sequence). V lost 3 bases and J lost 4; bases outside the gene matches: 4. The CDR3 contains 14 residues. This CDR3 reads CASSIGQGAYGYTF. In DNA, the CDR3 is TGTGCCAGTAGTATCGGACAGGGAGCCTATGGCTACACCTTC.

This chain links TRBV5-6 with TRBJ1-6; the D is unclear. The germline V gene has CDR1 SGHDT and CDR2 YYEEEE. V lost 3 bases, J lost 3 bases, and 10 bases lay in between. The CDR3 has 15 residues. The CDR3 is CASSSAVFYNSPLHF. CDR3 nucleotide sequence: TGTGCCAGCAGCTCCGCAGTCTTCTATAATTCACCCCTCCACTTT.

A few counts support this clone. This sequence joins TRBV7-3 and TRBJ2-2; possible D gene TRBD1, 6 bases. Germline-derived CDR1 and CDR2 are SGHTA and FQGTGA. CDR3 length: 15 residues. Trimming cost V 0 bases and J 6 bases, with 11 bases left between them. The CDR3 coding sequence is TGTGCCAGCAGCTTAACGGGACAAGTTGCCGGGGAGCTGTTTTTT. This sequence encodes CASSLTGQVAGELFF.

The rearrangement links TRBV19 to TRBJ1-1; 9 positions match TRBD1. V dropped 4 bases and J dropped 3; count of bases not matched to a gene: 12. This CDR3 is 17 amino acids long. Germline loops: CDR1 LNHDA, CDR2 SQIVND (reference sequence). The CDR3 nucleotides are TGTGCCAGTAGTACGGCGAACAGGGGGCAGCCTGACACTGAAGCTTTCTTT. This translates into CASSTANRGQPDTEAFF.

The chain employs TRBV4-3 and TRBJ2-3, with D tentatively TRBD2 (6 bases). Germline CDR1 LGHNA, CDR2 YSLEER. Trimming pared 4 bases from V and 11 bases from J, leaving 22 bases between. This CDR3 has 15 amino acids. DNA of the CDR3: TGCGCCAGCAGCCGCTCGCGGGACGAGCCCTCTGGGCAGTATTTT. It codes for CASSRSRDEPSGQYF.

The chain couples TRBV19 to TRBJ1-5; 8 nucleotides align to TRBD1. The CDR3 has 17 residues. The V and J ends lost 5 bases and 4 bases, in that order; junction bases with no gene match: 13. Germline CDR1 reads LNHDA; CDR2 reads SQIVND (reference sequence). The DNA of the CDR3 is TGTGCCAGTAGTCCCATTCGGACAGGGTCCGGGAATCAGCCCCAGCATTTT. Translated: CASSPIRTGSGNQPQHF.

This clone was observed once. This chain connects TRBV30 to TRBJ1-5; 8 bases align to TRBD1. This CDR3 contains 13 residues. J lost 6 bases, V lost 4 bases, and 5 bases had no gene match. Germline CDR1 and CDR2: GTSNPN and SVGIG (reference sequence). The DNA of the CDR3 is TGTGCCTGGAATGCAGGGGGCATTCAGCCCCAGCATTTT. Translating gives CAWNAGGIQPQHF.

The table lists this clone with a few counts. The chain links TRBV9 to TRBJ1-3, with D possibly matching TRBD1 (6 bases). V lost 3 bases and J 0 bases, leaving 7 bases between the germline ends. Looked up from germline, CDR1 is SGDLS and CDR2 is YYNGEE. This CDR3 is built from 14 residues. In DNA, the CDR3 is TGTGCCAGCAGCGCGGGACACTCTGGAAACACCATATATTTT. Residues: CASSAGHSGNTIYF. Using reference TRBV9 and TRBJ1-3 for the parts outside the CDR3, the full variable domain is DSGVTQTPKHLITATGQRVTLRCSPRSGDLSVYWYQQSLDQGLQFLIQYYNGEERAKGNILERFSAQQFPDLHSELNLSSLELGDSALYFCASSAGHSGNTIYFGEGSWLTVV.

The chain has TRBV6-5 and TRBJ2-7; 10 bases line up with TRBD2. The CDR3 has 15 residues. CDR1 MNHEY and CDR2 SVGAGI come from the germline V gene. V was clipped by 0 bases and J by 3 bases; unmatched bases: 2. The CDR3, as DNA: TGTGCCAGCAGTTACTCTTGGACTAGCGGCTACGAGCAGTACTTC. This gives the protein CASSYSWTSGYEQYF.

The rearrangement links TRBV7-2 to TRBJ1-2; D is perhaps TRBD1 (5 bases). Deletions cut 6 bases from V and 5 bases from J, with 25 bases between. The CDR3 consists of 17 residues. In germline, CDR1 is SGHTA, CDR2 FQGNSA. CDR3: CASRGPRGRGSLYGYTF. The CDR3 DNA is TGTGCCAGCAGGGGTCCCCGCGGGAGGGGTTCATTGTATGGCTACACCTTC.

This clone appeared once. The CDR3 here is CASSTGQGAHNEQFF. The CDR3 coding sequence is TGCGCCAGCAGCACGGGACAGGGGGCGCACAATGAGCAGTTCTTC. The chain joins TRBV5-1 to TRBJ2-1; 12 nucleotides match TRBD1. This CDR3 is 15 amino acids long. The V and J ends lost 4 bases and 5 bases, in that order; junction bases with no gene match: 4. From germline, CDR1 is SGHRS and CDR2 YFSETQ.

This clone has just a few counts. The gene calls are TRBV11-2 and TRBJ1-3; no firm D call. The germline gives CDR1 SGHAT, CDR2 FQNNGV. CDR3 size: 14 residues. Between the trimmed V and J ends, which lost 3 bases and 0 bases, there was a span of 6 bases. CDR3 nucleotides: TGTGCCAGCAGCTTGCACAGCTCTGGAAACACCATATATTTT. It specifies CASSLHSSGNTIYF.

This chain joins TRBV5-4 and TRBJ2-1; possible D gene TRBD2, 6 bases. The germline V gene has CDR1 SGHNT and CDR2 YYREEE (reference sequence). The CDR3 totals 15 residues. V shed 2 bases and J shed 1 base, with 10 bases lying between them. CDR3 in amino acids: CASSLVAGSYNEQFF. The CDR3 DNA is TGTGCCAGCAGCTTAGTCGCGGGGTCCTACAATGAGCAGTTCTTC. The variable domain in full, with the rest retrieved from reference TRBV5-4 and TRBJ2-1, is ETGVTQSPTHLIKTRGQQVTLRCSSQSGHNTVSWYQQALGQGPQFIFQYYREEENGRGNFPPRFSGLQFPNYSSELNVNALELDDSALYLCASSLVAGSYNEQFFGPGTRLTVL.

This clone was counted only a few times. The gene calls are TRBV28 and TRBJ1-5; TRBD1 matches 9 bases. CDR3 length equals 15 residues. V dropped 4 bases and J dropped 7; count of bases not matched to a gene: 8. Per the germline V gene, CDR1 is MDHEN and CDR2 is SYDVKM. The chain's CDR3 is CASSWDRVARQPQHF. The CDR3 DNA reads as TGTGCCAGCAGTTGGGACAGGGTGGCACGGCAGCCCCAGCATTTT.

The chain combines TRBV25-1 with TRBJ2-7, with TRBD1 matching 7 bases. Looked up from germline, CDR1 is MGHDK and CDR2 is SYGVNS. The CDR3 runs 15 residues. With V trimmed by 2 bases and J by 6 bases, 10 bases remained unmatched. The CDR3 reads CASSEGGSYRGEQYF. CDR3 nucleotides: TGTGCCAGCAGTGAAGGGGGATCTTACAGGGGCGAGCAGTACTTC.

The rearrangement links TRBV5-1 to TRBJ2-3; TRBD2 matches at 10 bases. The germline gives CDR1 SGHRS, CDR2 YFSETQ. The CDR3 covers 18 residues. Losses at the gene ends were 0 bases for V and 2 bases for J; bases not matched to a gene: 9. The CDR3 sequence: CASSLVGTSVGYTDTQYF. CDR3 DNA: TGCGCCAGCAGCTTGGTTGGGACTAGCGTCGGGTACACAGATACGCAGTATTTT.

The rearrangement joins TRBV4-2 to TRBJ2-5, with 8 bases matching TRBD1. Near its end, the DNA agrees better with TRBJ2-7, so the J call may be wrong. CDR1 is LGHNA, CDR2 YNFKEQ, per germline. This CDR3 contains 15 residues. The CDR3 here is CASSLNTGGPYEQYF. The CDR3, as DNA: TGTGCCAGCAGCCTAAATACAGGGGGACCCTACGAGCAGTACTTC.

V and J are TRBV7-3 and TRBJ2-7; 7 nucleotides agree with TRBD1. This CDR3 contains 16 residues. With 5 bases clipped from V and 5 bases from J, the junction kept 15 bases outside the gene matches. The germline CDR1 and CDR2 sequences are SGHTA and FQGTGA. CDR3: CASSPRAGTAVHEQYF. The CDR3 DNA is TGTGCCAGCAGCCCCCGGGCCGGGACAGCAGTGCACGAGCAGTACTTC.

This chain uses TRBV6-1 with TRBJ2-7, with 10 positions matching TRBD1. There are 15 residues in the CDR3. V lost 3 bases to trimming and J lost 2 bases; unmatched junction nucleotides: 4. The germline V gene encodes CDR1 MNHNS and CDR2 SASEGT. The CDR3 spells CASSDRDRGTYEQYF. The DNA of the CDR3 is TGTGCCAGCAGTGACCGGGACAGGGGCACCTACGAGCAGTACTTC.